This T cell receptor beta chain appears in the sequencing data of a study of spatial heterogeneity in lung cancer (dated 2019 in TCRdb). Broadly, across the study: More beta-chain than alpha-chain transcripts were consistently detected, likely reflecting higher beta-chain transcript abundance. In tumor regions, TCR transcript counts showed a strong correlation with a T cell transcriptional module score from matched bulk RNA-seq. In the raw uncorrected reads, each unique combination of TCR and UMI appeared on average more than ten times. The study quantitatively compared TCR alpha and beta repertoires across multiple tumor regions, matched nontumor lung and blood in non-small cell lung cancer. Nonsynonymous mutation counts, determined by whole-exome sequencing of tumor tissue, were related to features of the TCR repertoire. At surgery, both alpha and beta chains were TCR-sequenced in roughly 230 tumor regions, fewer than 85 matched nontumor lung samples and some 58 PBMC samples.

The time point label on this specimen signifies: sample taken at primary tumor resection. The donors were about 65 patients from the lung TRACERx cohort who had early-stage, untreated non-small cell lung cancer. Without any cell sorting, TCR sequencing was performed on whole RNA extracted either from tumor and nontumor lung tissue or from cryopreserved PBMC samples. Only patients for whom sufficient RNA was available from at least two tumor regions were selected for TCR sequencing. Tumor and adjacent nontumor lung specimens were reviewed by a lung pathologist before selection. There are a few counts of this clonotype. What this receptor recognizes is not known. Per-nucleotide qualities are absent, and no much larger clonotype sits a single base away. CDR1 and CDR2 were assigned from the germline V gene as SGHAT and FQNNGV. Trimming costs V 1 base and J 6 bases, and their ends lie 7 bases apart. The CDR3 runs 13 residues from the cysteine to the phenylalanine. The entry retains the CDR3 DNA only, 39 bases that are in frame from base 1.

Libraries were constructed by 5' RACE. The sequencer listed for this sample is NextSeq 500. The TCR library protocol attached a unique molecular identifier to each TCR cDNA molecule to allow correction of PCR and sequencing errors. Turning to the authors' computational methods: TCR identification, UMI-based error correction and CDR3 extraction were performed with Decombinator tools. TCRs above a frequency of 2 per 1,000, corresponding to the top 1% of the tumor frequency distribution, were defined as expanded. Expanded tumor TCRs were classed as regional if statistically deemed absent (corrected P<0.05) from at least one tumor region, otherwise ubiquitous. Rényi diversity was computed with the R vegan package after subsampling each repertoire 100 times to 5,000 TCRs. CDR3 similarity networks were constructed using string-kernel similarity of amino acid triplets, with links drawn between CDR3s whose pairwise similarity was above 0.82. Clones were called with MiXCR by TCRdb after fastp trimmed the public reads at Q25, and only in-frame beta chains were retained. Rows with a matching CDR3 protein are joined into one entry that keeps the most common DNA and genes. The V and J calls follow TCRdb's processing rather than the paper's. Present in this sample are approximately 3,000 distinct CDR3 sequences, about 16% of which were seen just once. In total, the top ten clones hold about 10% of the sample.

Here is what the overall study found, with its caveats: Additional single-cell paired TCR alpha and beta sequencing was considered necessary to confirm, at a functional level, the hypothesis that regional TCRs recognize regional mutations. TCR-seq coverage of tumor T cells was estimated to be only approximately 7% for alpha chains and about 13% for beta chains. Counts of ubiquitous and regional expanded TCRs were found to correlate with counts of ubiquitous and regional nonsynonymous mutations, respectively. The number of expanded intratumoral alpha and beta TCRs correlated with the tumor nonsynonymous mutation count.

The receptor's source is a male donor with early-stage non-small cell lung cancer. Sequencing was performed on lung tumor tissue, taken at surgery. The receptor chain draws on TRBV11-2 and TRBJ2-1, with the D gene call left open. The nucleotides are TGTGCCAGCAGCTTAGTACGGTCCAATGAGCAGTTCTTC. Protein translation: CASSLVRSNEQFF.